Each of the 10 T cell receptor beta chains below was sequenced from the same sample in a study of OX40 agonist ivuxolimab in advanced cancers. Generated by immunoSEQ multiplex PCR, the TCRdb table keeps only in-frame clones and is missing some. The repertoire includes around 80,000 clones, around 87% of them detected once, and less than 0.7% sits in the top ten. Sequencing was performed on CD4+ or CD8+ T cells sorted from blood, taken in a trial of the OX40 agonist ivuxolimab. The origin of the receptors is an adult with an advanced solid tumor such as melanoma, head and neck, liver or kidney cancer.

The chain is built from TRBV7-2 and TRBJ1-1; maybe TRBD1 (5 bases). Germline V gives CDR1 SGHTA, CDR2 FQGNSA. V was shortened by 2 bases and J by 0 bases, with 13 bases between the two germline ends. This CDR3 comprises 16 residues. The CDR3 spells CASSLRRGRMNTEAFF. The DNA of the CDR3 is TGTGCCAGCAGCTTACGGAGGGGCCGCATGAACACTGAAGCTTTCTTT.

The CDR3 reads CASSLSRNQPQHF. CDR3 sequence (DNA): TGTGCCAGCAGCTTAAGTCGCAATCAGCCCCAGCATTTT. The rearrangement uses TRBV7-9 and TRBJ1-5; D is uncertain. CDR1 is SEHNR and CDR2 is FQNEAQ in the germline V gene (reference sequence). There are 13 residues in the CDR3. Trimming cost V 2 bases and J 2 bases, with 4 bases left between them.

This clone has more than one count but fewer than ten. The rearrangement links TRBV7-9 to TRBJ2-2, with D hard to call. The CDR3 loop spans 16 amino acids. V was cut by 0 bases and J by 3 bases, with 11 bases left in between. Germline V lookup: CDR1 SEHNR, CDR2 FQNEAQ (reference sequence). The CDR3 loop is CASSLASAVDTGELFF. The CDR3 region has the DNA TGTGCCAGCAGCTTAGCCAGCGCGGTTGACACCGGGGAGCTGTTTTTT.

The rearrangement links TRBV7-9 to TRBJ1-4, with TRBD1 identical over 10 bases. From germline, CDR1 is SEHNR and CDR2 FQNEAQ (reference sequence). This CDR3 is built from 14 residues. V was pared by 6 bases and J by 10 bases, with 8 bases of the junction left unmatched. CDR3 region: CASSTGQGRGKLFF. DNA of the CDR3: TGTGCCAGCAGTACGGGACAGGGGAGGGGAAAACTGTTTTTT.

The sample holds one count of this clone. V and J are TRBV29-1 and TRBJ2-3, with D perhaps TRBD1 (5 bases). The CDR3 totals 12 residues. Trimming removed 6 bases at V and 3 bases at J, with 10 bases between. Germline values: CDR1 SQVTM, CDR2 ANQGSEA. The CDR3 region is CSVDMGTDTQYF. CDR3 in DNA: TGCAGCGTGGACATGGGAACAGATACGCAGTATTTT.

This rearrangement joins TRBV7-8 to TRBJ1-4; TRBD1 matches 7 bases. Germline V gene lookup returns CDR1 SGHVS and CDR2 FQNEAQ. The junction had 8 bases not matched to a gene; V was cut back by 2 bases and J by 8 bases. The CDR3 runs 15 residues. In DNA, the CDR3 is TGTGCCAGCAGCTTATTAGGGGGCGCGTCGGAAAAACTGTTTTTT. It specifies CASSLLGGASEKLFF.

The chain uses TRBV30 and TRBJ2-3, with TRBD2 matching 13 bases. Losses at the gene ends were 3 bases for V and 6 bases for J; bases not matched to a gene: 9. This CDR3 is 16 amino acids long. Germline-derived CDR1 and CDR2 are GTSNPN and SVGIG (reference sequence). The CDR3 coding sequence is TGTGCCTGGAGGCGGGGACTAGCGGGAACCAGGGATACGCAGTATTTT. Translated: CAWRRGLAGTRDTQYF.

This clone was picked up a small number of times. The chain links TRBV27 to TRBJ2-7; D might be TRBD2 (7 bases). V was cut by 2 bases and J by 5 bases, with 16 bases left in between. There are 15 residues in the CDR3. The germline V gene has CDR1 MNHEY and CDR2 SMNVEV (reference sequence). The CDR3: CASSLGGASIDEQYF. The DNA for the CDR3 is TGTGCCAGCAGTTTAGGGGGGGCCTCGATCGACGAGCAGTACTTC.

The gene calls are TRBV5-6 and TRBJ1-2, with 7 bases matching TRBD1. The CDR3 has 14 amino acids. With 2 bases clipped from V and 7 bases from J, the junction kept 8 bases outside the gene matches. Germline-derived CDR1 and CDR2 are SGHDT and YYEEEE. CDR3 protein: CASSFIDREGGYTF. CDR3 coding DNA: TGTGCCAGCAGCTTTATCGACAGGGAGGGTGGCTACACCTTC.

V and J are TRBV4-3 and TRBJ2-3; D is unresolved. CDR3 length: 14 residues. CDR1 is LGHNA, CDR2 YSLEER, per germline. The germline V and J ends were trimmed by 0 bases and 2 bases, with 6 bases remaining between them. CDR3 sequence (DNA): TGCGCCAGCAGCCAAGACAGGTTCACAGATACGCAGTATTTT. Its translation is CASSQDRFTDTQYF.